This T cell receptor beta chain appears in the sequencing data of a study of T cell repertoires in cytomegalovirus infection. Whole-study findings and limits: Using cumulative public TCR beta family frequency, the authors identified those who carried CMV together with the relevant HLA. The study found HLA-C-restricted CMV-specific TCR beta clonotypes dominating the ex vivo response.

Using its own MiXCR run on the reads, TCRdb lists one record per CDR3 protein. The sample contains 490,000 or so distinct CDR3 sequences, over 9% of which appear only once. The germline gives CDR1 SGDLS, CDR2 YYNGEE. This CDR3 contains 17 residues. Trimming took 6 bases from V and 0 from J, leaving 16 bases between them. This clonotype showed up many times. Its specificity is unknown. The sample consisted of PBMCs. The origin of this receptor is a human donor in good health (CMV status not recorded). Some clones in this sample may be carry-over from other donors' samples. The chain uses TRBV9 and TRBJ2-6, with D perhaps matching TRBD1 (6 bases). The CDR3 DNA sequence: TGTGCCAGCACCTCCGGGACAACAAGCTCTGGGGCCAACGTCCTGACTTTC. This gives the protein CASTSGTTSSGANVLTF.